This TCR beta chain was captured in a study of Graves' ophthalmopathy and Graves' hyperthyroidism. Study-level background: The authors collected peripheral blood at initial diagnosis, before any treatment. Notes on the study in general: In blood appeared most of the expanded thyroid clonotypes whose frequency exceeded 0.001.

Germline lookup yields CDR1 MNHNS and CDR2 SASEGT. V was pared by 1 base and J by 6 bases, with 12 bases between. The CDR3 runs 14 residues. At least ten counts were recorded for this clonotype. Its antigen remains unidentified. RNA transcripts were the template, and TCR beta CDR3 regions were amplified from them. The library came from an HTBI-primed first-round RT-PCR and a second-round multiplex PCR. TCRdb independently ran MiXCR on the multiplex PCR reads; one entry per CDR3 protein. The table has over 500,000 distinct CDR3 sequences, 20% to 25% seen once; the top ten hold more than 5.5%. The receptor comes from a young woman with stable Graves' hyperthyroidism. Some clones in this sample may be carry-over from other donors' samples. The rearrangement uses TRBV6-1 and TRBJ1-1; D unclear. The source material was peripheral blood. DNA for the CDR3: TGTGCCAGCAGTGAAGGGACTCTTCGTTCTGAAGCTTTCTTT. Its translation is CASSEGTLRSEAFF.